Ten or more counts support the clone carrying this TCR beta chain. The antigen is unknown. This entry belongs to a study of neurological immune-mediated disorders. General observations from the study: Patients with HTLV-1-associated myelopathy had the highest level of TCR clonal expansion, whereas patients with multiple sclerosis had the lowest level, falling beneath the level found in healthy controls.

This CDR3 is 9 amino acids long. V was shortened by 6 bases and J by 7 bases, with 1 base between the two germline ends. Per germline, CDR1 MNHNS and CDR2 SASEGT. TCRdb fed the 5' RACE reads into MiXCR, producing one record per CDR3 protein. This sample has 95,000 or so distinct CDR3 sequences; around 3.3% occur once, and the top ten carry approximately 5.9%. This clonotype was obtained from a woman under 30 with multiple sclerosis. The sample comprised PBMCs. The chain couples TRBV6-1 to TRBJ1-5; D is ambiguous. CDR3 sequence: CASRQPQHF. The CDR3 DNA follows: TGTGCCAGCAGACAGCCCCAGCATTTT.